The 12 T cell receptor beta chains listed next were all sequenced from one sample in a study of cytomegalovirus exposure and HLA in healthy donors (TCRdb year 2017). The library came from the immunoSEQ multiplex PCR assay. The multiplex PCR relied on a mix of 60 forward primers for TCR Vbeta segments and 13 reverse primers for TCR Jbeta segments. TCRdb obtained this table from immuneACCESS and retained in-frame rearrangements with V and J assigned. These tables miss some clones; where compared with another copy, unresolved V genes account for less than half of the shortfall, and the remainder is unexplained. For this sample, the table gives more than 95,000 clones. The ten largest make up around 2.7% of the sample. The source material was PBMCs. The source is a man aged 25 to 45 in good health and CMV-seronegative.

The genes are TRBV15 and TRBJ1-1; no firm D call. CDR1 is LNHNV and CDR2 is YYDKDF in the germline V gene (reference sequence). This CDR3 has 13 amino acids. V was trimmed by 0 bases and J by 10 bases, leaving 12 bases between them. CDR3 region: CATSRETRSRAFF. The CDR3 DNA follows: TGTGCCACCAGCAGAGAAACCAGATCAAGAGCTTTCTTT.

The chain carries TRBV2 and TRBJ2-2, with 7 bases fitting TRBD1. Germline CDR1 SNHLY, CDR2 FYNNEI. Trimming cost V 4 bases and J 1 base; bases outside gene matches: 0. CDR3 length: 14 residues. CDR3 DNA: TGTGCCAGCAGTGGGGACAGGAACACCGGGGAGCTGTTTTTT. As protein: CASSGDRNTGELFF.

The CDR3 DNA sequence: TGTGCCAGCAGCTTGCGACAGAGCTCCTATAATTCACCCCTCCACTTT. Its protein is CASSLRQSSYNSPLHF. The rearrangement joins TRBV7-9 to TRBJ1-6; D may be TRBD1 (5 bases). Per germline, CDR1 SEHNR and CDR2 FQNEAQ (reference sequence). This CDR3 spans 16 amino acids. V was trimmed by 3 bases and J by 0 bases, leaving 9 bases between them.

This chain joins TRBV14 and TRBJ1-2, with 7 bases matching TRBD1. This CDR3 comprises 14 residues. Trimming took 4 bases from V and 7 from J; bases not matched to a gene: 9. Germline V lookup: CDR1 SGHDN, CDR2 FVKESK. The CDR3 DNA reads TGTGCCAGCAGCCTGAACAGGGGCCGCTCTGGCTACACCTTC. Translating it yields CASSLNRGRSGYTF.

This chain uses TRBV27 with TRBJ2-2, with 8 bases fitting TRBD1. The germline gives CDR1 MNHEY, CDR2 SMNVEV (reference sequence). The CDR3 runs 15 residues. Trimming removed 6 bases from V and 1 base from J; junction bases left unmatched: 4. The CDR3 reads CASSPDRENTGELFF. CDR3 nucleotides: TGTGCCAGCAGCCCGGACAGGGAGAACACCGGGGAGCTGTTTTTT.

V and J are TRBV27 and TRBJ1-1, with a weak D call TRBD1 (5 bases). The CDR3 has 13 residues. The germline V gene encodes CDR1 MNHEY and CDR2 SMNVEV (reference sequence). The ends were cut back, 2 bases at V and 8 bases at J, with 12 bases in the middle. CDR3 loop: CASSLGAMQEAFF. The DNA for the CDR3 is TGTGCCAGCAGTTTAGGGGCGATGCAGGAAGCTTTCTTT.

The chain carries TRBV27 and TRBJ2-3; 9 bases line up with TRBD2. The V gene's germline CDR1 is MNHEY and CDR2 SMNVEV (reference sequence). The CDR3 loop spans 15 amino acids. J lost 7 bases, V lost 6 bases, and 11 bases had no gene match. CDR3 coding DNA: TGTGCCAGCAGGCCGACTAGCGGCCGACCAAATACGCAGTATTTT. Translating it yields CASRPTSGRPNTQYF.

The rearrangement links TRBV19 to TRBJ1-1; 10 nucleotides agree with TRBD1. CDR1 and CDR2 (germline): LNHDA, SQIVND (reference sequence). The V and J ends lost 7 bases and 4 bases, in that order; junction bases with no gene match: 6. The CDR3 is made up of 14 amino acids. Here the CDR3 DNA reads TGTGCCAGTAACCCTCGGACAGGGGGCACTGAAGCTTTCTTT. It yields the protein CASNPRTGGTEAFF.

The rearrangement links TRBV29-1 to TRBJ1-1, with 9 bases that match TRBD1. After removal of 1 base from V and 6 bases from J, the junction contained 6 bases not matched to a gene. Germline-derived CDR1 and CDR2 are SQVTM and ANQGSEA. The CDR3 spans 14 residues. CDR3 in amino acids: CSVEGDRGGAEAFF. CDR3 nucleotides: TGCAGCGTTGAAGGAGACAGGGGGGGGGCTGAAGCTTTCTTT.

The CDR3, as DNA: TGTGCCAGCAGTGAAGCTCGTAAAGATACGCAGTATTTT. Residues: CASSEARKDTQYF. This sequence joins TRBV6-1 and TRBJ2-3, with D uncertain. The V and J ends lost 0 bases and 5 bases respectively, with 6 bases between them. The length of the CDR3 is 13 residues. Germline CDR1 MNHNS, CDR2 SASEGT.

The rearrangement joins TRBV11-1 to TRBJ2-3; the match to TRBD1 covers 8 bases. The V gene end was trimmed by 4 bases and the J gene end by 2 bases; junction bases not matched to a gene: 5. Germline V CDR1 and CDR2: SGHAT, FQDESV (reference sequence). The CDR3 has 15 residues. The CDR3 region has the DNA TGTGCCAGCAGCTCCGGACAGGGAGACACAGATACGCAGTATTTT. Its translation: CASSSGQGDTDTQYF.

The CDR3 coding sequence is TGTGCCAGCAGGTTGACCGGGGAGAACACTGAAGCTTTCTTT. Encoded protein: CASRLTGENTEAFF. This chain connects TRBV28 to TRBJ1-1; D uncertain. Germline values: CDR1 MDHEN, CDR2 SYDVKM. The V end lost 6 bases, the J end lost 1 base, and 12 bases lay between the germline ends. This CDR3 has 14 amino acids.